This TCR beta chain was recovered during a study of T cell repertoires in cytomegalovirus infection (dated by TCRdb to about 2019). Regarding the complete study: The peptide stimulations were aimed at well-studied HLA-B-restricted epitopes as well as recently identified HLA-C-restricted CMV epitopes, whose presentation resists viral immunomodulation. Donor HLA type was relevant to the analysis, as public TCR beta signatures indicated carriage of CMV infection together with the matching HLA type. What the research found in general, with its limitations: The ex vivo response was dominated by HLA-C-restricted CMV-specific TCR beta clonotypes, which also provided the single most frequent clonotype in two of eight donors. Cumulative frequency of public TCR beta family members discriminated carriers of CMV infection plus the relevant HLA type in this cohort and an independent approximately 370-donor cohort.

For sequencing, an Illumina HiSeq 1500 was employed. TCRdb trimmed the raw reads at Q25, called clones with MiXCR and kept productive beta chains. Each record represents a unique CDR3 protein, reported with the most common genes and DNA among its rows. The sample table shows around 570,000 distinct CDR3 sequences, and over 35% are seen once. In total, the top ten clones hold about half of the sample. Explained via the paper, the treatment or condition label denotes: in vitro stimulation with specific CMV peptide epitopes to enrich CMV-specific T cells. With respect to this clonotype: Its antigen target is currently unknown. The sample holds no much larger clone one base away, and base qualities are not on file.

Trimming takes 6 bases from V and 5 bases from J, and the germline ends sit 10 bases apart. The CDR3 numbers 12 residues from cysteine through phenylalanine. Just CDR3 DNA is preserved here, 36 bases in frame from base 1. From a lookup of the germline V gene (reference sequence), CDR1 and CDR2 are SEHNR and FQNEAQ. The rearrangement combines TRBV7-9 with TRBJ2-5; there is no confident call for the D gene. The TCR comes from a human donor in good health (CMV status not recorded). Some clones in this sample may be carry-over from other donors' samples. The sample here was cultured PBMCs, taken from culture after CMV antigen stimulation. This receptor carries the CDR3 CASSWTVETQYF. Read as DNA, the sequence is TGTGCCAGCAGTTGGACGGTGGAGACCCAGTACTTC. Reference TRBV7-9 and TRBJ2-5 genes cover what lies past the CDR3, so the full variable domain is DTGVSQNPRHKITKRGQNVTFRCDPISEHNRLYWYRQTLGQGPEFLTYFQNEAQLEKSRLLSDRFSAERPKGSFSTLEIQRTEQGDSAMYLCASSWTVETQYFGPGTRLLVL.